A selection of T cell receptor beta chains follows, all from one sample in a study of blood T cell repertoires in COVID-19. Clones were read by immunoSEQ multiplex PCR, and TCRdb kept only the in-frame ones, dropping some. The table shows about 100,000 clones, with around four fifths occurring only once. The sample consisted of peripheral blood. Receptors were obtained from a man aged 45-60 years with active or convalescent COVID-19. Each CDR3 is given with its conserved first and last residue. Fields, in order: J gene, V gene, clone size, D gene, CDR3 DNA, CDR3 protein. The D gene is left open where the match is weak. Part of the rows lack a size; the others show once, few, many or a class for expanded clones.

j_gene: TRBJ1-6; v_gene: TRBV7-3; abundance: .; d_gene: .; CDR3nt: TGTGCCAGCAGCGAGGGACGCGCGGGGAATTCACCCCTCCACTTT; CDR3aa: CASSEGRAGNSPLHF
j_gene: TRBJ2-5; v_gene: TRBV6-5; abundance: .; d_gene: .; CDR3nt: TGTGCCAGCAGAGCGACGCACCAAGAGACCCAGTACTTC; CDR3aa: CASRATHQETQYF
j_gene: TRBJ2-3; v_gene: TRBV4-2; abundance: .; d_gene: TRBD2; CDR3nt: TGTGCCAGCAGCCAAATGCCCGGGACTAGCGGGGGAAGCACAGATACGCAGTATTTT; CDR3aa: CASSQMPGTSGGSTDTQYF
j_gene: TRBJ2-7; v_gene: TRBV12-5; abundance: .; d_gene: .; CDR3nt: TGTGCTAGTGGTTTGGGGAACTACAACGAGCAGTACTTC; CDR3aa: CASGLGNYNEQYF
j_gene: TRBJ1-2; v_gene: TRBV29-1; abundance: .; d_gene: .; CDR3nt: TGCAGCGTTGTTGGACAGAACTATGGCTACACCTTC; CDR3aa: CSVVGQNYGYTF
j_gene: TRBJ2-1; v_gene: TRBV5-6; abundance: .; d_gene: TRBD2; CDR3nt: TGTGCCAGCAGCTTGGTGGGAGCGGGAGCCTACAATGAGCAGTTCTTC; CDR3aa: CASSLVGAGAYNEQFF
j_gene: TRBJ1-2; v_gene: TRBV5-1; abundance: .; d_gene: .; CDR3nt: TGCGCCAGCAGCCCTCGGACTGCTAACTATGGCTACACCTTC; CDR3aa: CASSPRTANYGYTF
j_gene: TRBJ1-1; v_gene: TRBV28; abundance: once; d_gene: TRBD1; CDR3nt: TGTGCCAGCAGTTCAACCATGGGACAGTTTAACACTGAAGCTTTCTTT; CDR3aa: CASSSTMGQFNTEAFF
j_gene: TRBJ1-6; v_gene: TRBV30; abundance: .; d_gene: .; CDR3nt: TGTGCCTGGCGACGGCCACAGGGACTAAATTCACCCCTCCACTTT; CDR3aa: CAWRRPQGLNSPLHF
j_gene: TRBJ2-7; v_gene: TRBV5-6; abundance: .; d_gene: .; CDR3nt: TGTGCCAGCAGCCAATTACTACCCTCATATTACGAGCAGTACTTC; CDR3aa: CASSQLLPSYYEQYF
j_gene: TRBJ2-7; v_gene: TRBV27; abundance: .; d_gene: TRBD1; CDR3nt: TGTGCCAGCGGCTCTGTATCACAGGGGTACGAGCAGTACTTC; CDR3aa: CASGSVSQGYEQYF
j_gene: TRBJ1-6; v_gene: TRBV19; abundance: .; d_gene: TRBD1; CDR3nt: TGTGCCAGTAGTTTCGGACAGGGGAATTCACCCCTCCACTTT; CDR3aa: CASSFGQGNSPLHF